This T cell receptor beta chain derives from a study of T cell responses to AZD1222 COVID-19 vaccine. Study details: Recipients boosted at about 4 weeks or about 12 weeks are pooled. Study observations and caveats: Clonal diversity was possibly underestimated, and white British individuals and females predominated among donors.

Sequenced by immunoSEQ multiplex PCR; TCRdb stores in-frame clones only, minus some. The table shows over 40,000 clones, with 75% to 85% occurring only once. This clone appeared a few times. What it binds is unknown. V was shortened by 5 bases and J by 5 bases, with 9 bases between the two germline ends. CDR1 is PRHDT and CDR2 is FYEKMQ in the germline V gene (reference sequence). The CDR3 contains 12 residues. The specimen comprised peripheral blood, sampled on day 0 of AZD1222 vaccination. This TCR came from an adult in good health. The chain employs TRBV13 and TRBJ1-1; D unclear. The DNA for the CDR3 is TGTGCCAGCAGCCTAAGTGGAACTGAAGCTTTCTTT. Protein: CASSLSGTEAFF.